A single T cell receptor beta chain is shown here with its context. The specificity of this receptor is unknown. Base qualities are not provided; no much larger clone lies one nucleotide away. This entry comes from a study of cytomegalovirus exposure and HLA in healthy donors (dated by TCRdb to 2016 to 2017). In the study overall: An earlier analysis of some 500 of the donors reported approximately 270 Gb of sequence data and some 120 million unique TCR beta sequences from about 200 million T cells. An early release that covered fewer than 800 HLA-typed donors contained approximately 300 gigabases of sequencing data and tens of millions of unique TCR sequences. Of the roughly 410 genotyped donors, 70% to 90% were placed in the genetic ancestry cluster associated with self-reported Caucasian donors. The study was designed to test whether signatures of past pathogen exposure could be identified by cataloging public T cell receptors. The T cell repertoires of 550 to 850 subjects were profiled by immunosequencing and related to cytomegalovirus serostatus. Along with the approximately 700-subject first cohort, a separate validation cohort of roughly 110 different subjects was used. The study combined high-throughput TCR immunosequencing, statistical association of individual TCRs with disease status, and machine learning to predict cytomegalovirus infection status. To study patterns of TCR occurrence, a later analysis re-analyzed previously published TCR beta repertoires from 650 to 750 donors and added high-resolution HLA genotyping. The later analysis used no new phenotypic data to find candidate immune exposures, relying instead on TCR beta sequences and their occurrence across donors. To decide whether each TCR beta V gene segment behaved as functional or pseudogenic, an earlier analysis of fewer than 750 of the donors relied on high-throughput TCR beta sequencing. Donor age, sex, ethnicity and CMV serostatus were compiled together with the repertoire data. In a later genetic analysis, genome-wide SNP genotypes for about 55% of the roughly 700 donors were used, and that subset was treated as a discovery cohort. Every discovery cohort repertoire had been produced on one sequencing platform. HLA typing included class I and class II loci at four-digit resolution. Typing coverage differed by locus: A, B, C, DRB1 and DQB1 were typed in roughly 629-630 donors, DQA1 in roughly 500, DPA1 in 600 to 610, and DPB1 in just under 490. Four to six DR-DQ haplotypes were handled as single units for association and clustering, since linkage in the cohort was strong. Across 300 to 400 genotyped donors of the cohort, an average of roughly 200,000 unique TCR beta nucleotide sequences per donor were sequenced, and 15% to 20% of those sequences were non-productive.

The cohort was made up of approximately 700 healthy bone marrow donors. Cohort members were all nominally healthy when sampled, although unrecorded immune exposures were likely present. The donor tested CMV seropositive, placing the donor among the 250 to 300 seropositive members of the cohort. Each donor provided a peripheral blood sample, and peripheral blood mononuclear cells were used for TCR beta sequencing. Genomic DNA was extracted from the blood cell samples with the Qiagen DNeasy Blood Extraction Kit. Receptors were amplified or captured by the immunoSEQ multiplex PCR assay. For the multiplex PCR, a mixture combining 60 forward primers for TCR Vbeta segments and 13 reverse primers for TCR Jbeta segments was used. The CDR3 region of rearranged TCR beta genes was amplified from genomic DNA by a multiplex PCR assay. The amplified TCR beta libraries were sequenced on the Illumina HiSeq System as 87-base-pair reads. The study's own analysis went as follows. Across the 670 or so repertoires, a later analysis counted some 81 million unique TCR beta chains, roughly 11 million of which were shared by at least two donors. Raw reads were error-corrected and collapsed into unique sequences with a nearest-neighbor algorithm that merged closely related sequences to remove PCR and sequencing errors. To assign V, D and J gene segments, CDR3 sequences were aligned to IMGT reference sequences. For a sequence to be retained, a match of at least six nucleotides was required to both a V gene segment and a J gene segment. Rearrangements were classified as productive when the CDR3 lacked stop codons and remained in frame with V and J, and all other rearrangements were classified as non-productive. Following IMGT convention, CDR3 was defined as the stretch from the second conserved V-encoded cysteine to the conserved J-encoded phenylalanine. In an earlier analysis of roughly 610 of the donors, sequences lacking an unambiguous match to a single V gene segment were excluded. An earlier analysis of 587 of the donors called V segments functional above 56.7% productive rearrangements and segregating when the between-donor standard deviation exceeded 5%. A statistical classification framework was built to diagnose cytomegalovirus status from the catalog of TCR beta chain sequences. In a later analysis, TCR nucleotide sequences were compared against IMGT/GENE-DB human TR gene sequences so that V and J genes could be assigned. A later analysis assigned CDR3 sequences and most-parsimonious VDJ recombination scenarios with the TCRdist pipeline. In a later analysis, each TCR beta chain was defined by its CDR3 amino acid sequence together with its V-gene family, and reads without a unique V-gene family were excluded. As a way to deal with suspected cross-contamination and a sequencing artifact, a later analysis dropped 450 to 700 nucleotide sequences that were highly shared and had low generation probability. In a later analysis, a clonal expansion index was calculated for each public chain from normalized within-repertoire ranks of inferred template counts. Generation probabilities in a later analysis came from a VDJ recombination model fitted to out-of-frame rearrangements, and those results were checked against IGoR. Hypergeometric tests were used in a later analysis to score TCR-TCR, TCR-HLA and TCR-CMV co-occurrence, with a repertoire-size bias correction applied to the TCR pairs. In a later analysis, false discovery rates were estimated by permuting HLA or CMV assignments 20 times. A later analysis grouped co-occurring TCRs with DBSCAN, adding TCRdist sequence similarity when clustering within HLA-allele-positive subsets. Repertoires with fewer than 30,000 or more than 120,000 public chains, plus five repertoires with anomalous nucleotide sharing, were excluded from co-occurrence clustering. TCRdb mirrors the immuneACCESS table, restricted to in-frame sequences. Some clones are absent from its copies; in checked studies, under half trace to an unresolved V gene, and the reason for the others is unknown. D and trimming come from the DNA, and the V and J calls and clone size come from that table. This sample comprises about 210,000 clones, around 80% of them detected only once. The ten most abundant clones make up roughly 6% of the sample.

CDR1 MNHNS and CDR2 SASEGT are derived from the germline V gene. The cysteine opens and the phenylalanine closes a CDR3 of 14 amino acids. Of the read, only the CDR3 DNA is kept; its 42 bases are in frame from base 1. Germline trimming amounts to 6 bases on V and 4 bases on J, with 5 as the count of junction bases outside the gene matches. The paper as a whole reports these results and caveats: A later genetic analysis associated a missense DCLRE1C variant with V-gene and J-gene trimming of TCR beta chains, and an independent cohort replicated the association. Compared with equally common non-associated chains, HLA-associated TCR beta chains in a later analysis were more clonally expanded and had lower generation probabilities. A few of the identified cytomegalovirus-associated TCR beta chains were confirmed in vitro to be specific for cytomegalovirus antigens. A cluster of highly shared sequence variants was judged likely to represent a technical artifact of the sequencing pipeline. It was suggested by the authors that the approach could potentially be generalized to other disease states and immunological phenotypes. Roughly uniform sequencing depth across donors was assumed in presence/absence analyses, although this assumption may not hold. In a later analysis, several top co-occurrence clusters were reported to appear linked to parvovirus B19, influenza, CMV and Epstein-Barr virus. In an earlier analysis of over 550 of the donors, most TCR beta V segments were observed in productive rearrangements about 87% or about 30% of the time, broadly matching IMGT annotations. The cohort was sequenced for TCR beta chains only, and without alpha or paired-chain data the features that could be detected were limited. A later analysis associated 15,000 or so TCR beta sequences with specific HLA alleles at a false discovery rate of 0.05. While some public TCRs were present in many individuals, most TCR sequences turned up only very rarely across donors. Because counts were too low, more than 15 rarely observed V segments, including chromosome 9 orphons, were excluded from the earlier analysis of 587 of the donors. Because HLA typing was unavailable for some donors at each locus, only the typed subset was used in association tests. A further reported finding was that TCR beta sequences accurately predicted the HLA-A and HLA-B alleles for most subjects in the first cohort. A later analysis found that TCR association rates varied across HLA loci, with DRB1 alleles showing the most associated TCRs and HLA-C alleles the fewest. Some IMGT-functional V segments, including TRBV6-2 and TRBV6-3, could not be distinguished by the 87-base-pair reads and were therefore excluded. A later analysis found that most CMV-associated TCR beta chains appeared HLA-restricted, with HLA associations seemingly driven largely by CMV exposure. Linkage disequilibrium might explain the correlated functional status among segregating V segments, but an unknown experimental factor could not be ruled out. According to a later genetic analysis, donors in an Asian-associated ancestry cluster had fewer N-insertions in productive TCRs than the roughly 670-donor mean. A total of 164 TCR beta chains were listed by the study as associated with cytomegalovirus. CMV serostatus was the only immune exposure information available for the cohort. Assigning TCR associations to individual alleles was difficult when HLA alleles, especially DR and DQ, strongly co-occurred. In both the original and validation cohorts, the classifier was reported to diagnose cytomegalovirus status with high specificity and sensitivity.

The chain was built from TRBV6-1 and TRBJ2-2, and 7 junction bases match TRBD1. The sequencing sample was made of PBMCs. This sequence originates from a man in his forties in good health and CMV-seropositive. The DNA reads as follows: TGTGCCAGCAGAGGACAGGTCAGCACCGGGGAGCTGTTTTTT. This yields the protein CASRGQVSTGELFF.